Listed here are 13 T cell receptor beta chains from one sample, sequenced in a study of T-cell reconstitution after alpha-beta-depleted transplantation in children. The TCRbeta library incorporated unique molecular identifiers. Each CDR3 protein gets one entry after TCRdb re-called the PCR reads with MiXCR. The table lists about 600,000 distinct CDR3 sequences, roughly a tenth of them singletons. The sequences come from PBMCs from the stem cell graft donor, collected from the stem cell graft. These receptors came from a human donor who donated a stem cell graft to a child with acute myeloid leukemia.

This clonotype has at least ten counts. The genes are TRBV29-1 and TRBJ1-6, with D hard to call. The CDR3 spans 12 residues. Germline values: CDR1 SQVTM, CDR2 ANQGSEA. The germline V and J ends were trimmed by 5 bases and 11 bases, with 13 bases remaining between them. CDR3 residues: CSVLDDTAPLHF. In DNA, the CDR3 is TGCAGCGTTTTGGACGATACGGCACCCCTCCACTTT.

The genes are TRBV29-1 and TRBJ1-2, with 7 bases matching TRBD1. Germline V gene data show CDR1 as SQVTM and CDR2 as ANQGSEA. The length of the CDR3 is 13 residues. V trimming: 4 bases; J trimming: 4 bases; junction bases outside the gene matches: 6. Here the CDR3 DNA reads TGCAGCGTTGGACCGGGGACAGCCTATGGCTACACCTTC. It encodes CSVGPGTAYGYTF. Supplemented by reference TRBV29-1 and TRBJ1-2, the full variable domain reads SAVISQKPSRDICQRGTSLTIQCQVDSQVTMMFWYRQQPGQSLTLIATANQGSEATYESGFVIDKFPISRPNLTFSTLTVSNMSPEDSSIYLCSVGPGTAYGYTFGSGTRLTVV.

The rearrangement links TRBV29-1 to TRBJ2-5; D might be TRBD1 (6 bases). Germline V gene lookup returns CDR1 SQVTM and CDR2 ANQGSEA. The CDR3 runs 15 residues. The V and J ends lost 5 bases and 5 bases respectively, with 21 bases between them. The CDR3 DNA sequence: TGCAGCGTTCTGACCCACGGCAGGGGCCCGGAGACCCAGTACTTC. Its translation: CSVLTHGRGPETQYF. Full variable domain (rest looked up from reference TRBV29-1 and TRBJ2-5): SAVISQKPSRDICQRGTSLTIQCQVDSQVTMMFWYRQQPGQSLTLIATANQGSEATYESGFVIDKFPISRPNLTFSTLTVSNMSPEDSSIYLCSVLTHGRGPETQYFGPGTRLLVL.

The chain employs TRBV7-9 and TRBJ2-5, with 8 nucleotides matching TRBD2. With 5 bases clipped from V and 5 bases from J, the junction kept 7 bases outside the gene matches. The CDR3 totals 14 residues. Looked up from germline, CDR1 is SEHNR and CDR2 is FQNEAQ (reference sequence). CDR3 sequence reads: CASSILAEGETQYF. The DNA for the CDR3 is TGTGCCAGCAGCATACTAGCGGAAGGGGAGACCCAGTACTTC.

V usage is TRBV6-2 or TRBV6-3 and J usage is TRBJ1-1; 8 nucleotides match TRBD1. The CDR3 has 19 amino acids. V shed 5 bases, J shed 0 bases, and the junction held 17 bases outside the gene matches. Per germline, CDR1 MNHEY and CDR2 SVGEGT. The CDR3 region is CASSPHSDRGRSMNTEAFF. CDR3 bases: TGTGCCAGCAGTCCCCACTCAGACAGGGGCCGTTCCATGAACACTGAAGCTTTCTTT.

This clonotype was detected only a few times. The V call is TRBV20-1, the J call TRBJ1-5; 8 bases fit TRBD1. Germline CDR1 reads DFQATT; CDR2 reads SNEGSKA (reference sequence). V shed 3 bases, J shed 6 bases, and the junction held 7 bases outside the gene matches. The CDR3 has 14 amino acids. CDR3 in DNA: TGCAGTGCTAGGCAGGGGGCGGGTAGTCAGCCCCAGCATTTT. It specifies CSARQGAGSQPQHF.

This clonotype was seen only a few times. A junction boundary mismatches the germline segment, possibly from a read error. The J gene is TRBJ1-5, the V gene TRBV7-7; TRBD1 matches 9 bases. The CDR3 loop spans 17 amino acids. Germline V gene sequence: CDR1 SSHAT, CDR2 FNYEAQ (reference sequence). This CDR3 is CASSRQGVRVSNQPQHF. In nucleotides, the CDR3 is TGTGCTAGCAGCCGACAGGGGGTCCGGGTAAGCAATCAGCCCCAGCATTTT.

This clonotype was detected many times. This chain joins TRBV7-9 and TRBJ2-1; D is possibly TRBD1 or TRBD2 (5 bases each). Germline V gene sequence: CDR1 SEHNR, CDR2 FQNEAQ (reference sequence). The CDR3 runs to 14 residues. V lost 7 bases and J lost 5, with 15 bases in between. The CDR3 reads CASNEGMRDNEQFF. The DNA of the CDR3 is TGTGCCAGCAATGAGGGGATGCGAGACAATGAGCAGTTCTTC.

This clonotype occurred many times. This chain uses TRBV29-1 with TRBJ2-7; no firm D call. CDR3 length equals 13 residues. Germline CDR1 and CDR2: SQVTM and ANQGSEA. The V end lost 0 bases, the J end lost 0 bases, and 6 bases lay between the germline ends. The chain's CDR3 is CSVEEGHSYEQYF. The CDR3 DNA reads as TGCAGCGTTGAAGAGGGCCACTCCTACGAGCAGTACTTC.

This clonotype was observed at least ten times. This chain connects TRBV20-1 to TRBJ2-1; no clear D. V gave up 4 bases and J gave up 6 bases, with 7 bases separating them. The germline V gene has CDR1 DFQATT and CDR2 SNEGSKA (reference sequence). This CDR3 contains 11 residues. The CDR3 DNA reads as TGCAGTGCTATCGCGCTCAATGAGCAGTTCTTC. Its translation is CSAIALNEQFF.

This clonotype has only a few counts. The chain uses TRBV6-1 and TRBJ2-1, with 10 bases aligning to TRBD2. With 6 bases clipped from V and 4 bases from J, the junction kept 15 bases outside the gene matches. CDR1 is MNHNS and CDR2 is SASEGT in the germline V gene. The CDR3 totals 18 residues. The CDR3 DNA reads as TGTGCCAGCAGCGATACTAGCGGGAAGGCCGGTTCTTACAATGAGCAGTTCTTC. Translating gives CASSDTSGKAGSYNEQFF.

V is TRBV5-6 and J is TRBJ2-1; D possibly uses TRBD1 or TRBD2 (5 bases each). CDR1 and CDR2 (germline): SGHDT, YYEEEE. The CDR3 covers 17 residues. Trimming removed 7 bases from V and 0 bases from J, with 20 bases in between. CDR3 DNA: TGTGCCAGCGCTATGACCGGGGCCGAGAGCTCCTACAATGAGCAGTTCTTC. Its translation: CASAMTGAESSYNEQFF.

This clonotype occurred a few times. The V call is TRBV30, the J call TRBJ2-7, with 7 bases lining up with TRBD2. There are 14 residues in the CDR3. J lost 5 bases, V lost 4 bases, and 11 bases had no gene match. CDR1 and CDR2 from the germline V gene are GTSNPN and SVGIG (reference sequence). The CDR3: CAWNAFSGLNEQYF. DNA of the CDR3: TGTGCCTGGAACGCCTTTAGCGGGTTGAACGAGCAGTACTTC. The full variable domain, with the rest looked up from reference TRBV30 and TRBJ2-7, is SQTIHQWPATLVQPVGSPLSLECTVEGTSNPNLYWYRQAAGRGLQLLFYSVGIGQISSEVPQNLSASRPQDRQFILSSKKLLLSDSGFYLCAWNAFSGLNEQYFGPGTRLTVT.